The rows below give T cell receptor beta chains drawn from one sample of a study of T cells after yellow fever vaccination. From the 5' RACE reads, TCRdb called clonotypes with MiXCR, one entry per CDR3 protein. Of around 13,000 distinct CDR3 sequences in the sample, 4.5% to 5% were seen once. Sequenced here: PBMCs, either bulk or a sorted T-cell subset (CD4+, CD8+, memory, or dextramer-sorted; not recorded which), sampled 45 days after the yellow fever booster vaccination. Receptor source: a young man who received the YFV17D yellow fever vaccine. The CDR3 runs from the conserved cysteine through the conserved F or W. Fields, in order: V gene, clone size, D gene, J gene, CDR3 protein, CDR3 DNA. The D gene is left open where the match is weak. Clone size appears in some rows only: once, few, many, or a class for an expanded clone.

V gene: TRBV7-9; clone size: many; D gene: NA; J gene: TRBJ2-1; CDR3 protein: CASSLVLAYVNEQFF; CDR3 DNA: TGTGCCAGCAGCTTAGTCCTAGCTTATGTCAATGAGCAGTTCTTC
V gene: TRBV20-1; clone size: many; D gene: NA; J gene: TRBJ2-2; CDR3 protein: CSAIWTNTGELFF; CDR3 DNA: TGCAGTGCTATATGGACAAACACCGGGGAGCTGTTTTTT
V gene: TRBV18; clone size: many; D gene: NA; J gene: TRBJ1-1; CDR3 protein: CASSPQQEGTEAFF; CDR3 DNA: TGTGCCAGCTCACCCCAACAGGAGGGCACTGAAGCTTTCTTT
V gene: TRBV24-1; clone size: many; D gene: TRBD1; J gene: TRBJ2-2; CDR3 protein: CATSDRGTGRPGELFF; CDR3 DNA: TGTGCCACCAGTGATCGGGGGACAGGTAGACCCGGGGAGCTGTTTTTT
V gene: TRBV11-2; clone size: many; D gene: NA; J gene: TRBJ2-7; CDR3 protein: CASTPVLGAAAGAASEQYF; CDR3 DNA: TGTGCCAGCACCCCGGTTCTGGGGGCGGCGGCGGGAGCGGCGAGCGAGCAGTACTTC
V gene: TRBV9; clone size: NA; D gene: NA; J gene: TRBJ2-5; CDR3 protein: CASSAGQSTGGIQETQYF; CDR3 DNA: TGTGCCAGCAGCGCAGGACAGTCAACGGGAGGAATCCAAGAGACCCAGTACTTC
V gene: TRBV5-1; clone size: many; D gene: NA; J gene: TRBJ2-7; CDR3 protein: CASSLGAEQYF; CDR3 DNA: TGCGCCAGCAGCTTGGGTGCCGAGCAGTACTTC
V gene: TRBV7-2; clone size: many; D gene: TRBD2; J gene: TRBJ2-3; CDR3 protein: CASSLFLAGGGTDTQYF; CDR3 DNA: TGTGCCAGCAGCTTATTCTTAGCGGGAGGGGGCACAGATACGCAGTATTTT
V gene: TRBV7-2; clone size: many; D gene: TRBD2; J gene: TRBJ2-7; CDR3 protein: CASSNGLAGVTEQYF; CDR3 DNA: TGTGCCAGCAGCAACGGACTAGCGGGAGTAACCGAGCAGTACTTC
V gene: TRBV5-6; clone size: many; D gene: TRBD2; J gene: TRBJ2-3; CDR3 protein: CASTLRLAGGGPDTQYF; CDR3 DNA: TGTGCCAGCACCCTCCGACTAGCGGGGGGAGGGCCAGATACGCAGTATTTT
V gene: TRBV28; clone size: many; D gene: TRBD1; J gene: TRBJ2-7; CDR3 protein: CASSSLRDRVYEQYF; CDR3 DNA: TGTGCCAGCAGTTCCCTCCGGGACAGGGTCTACGAGCAGTACTTC
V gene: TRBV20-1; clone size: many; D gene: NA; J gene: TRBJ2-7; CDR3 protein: CSARQGGISGTFSYEQYF; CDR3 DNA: TGCAGTGCTAGACAGGGGGGAATTAGCGGGACCTTCTCCTACGAGCAGTACTTC
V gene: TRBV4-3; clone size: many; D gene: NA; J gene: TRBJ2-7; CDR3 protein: CASSQDIRGEQYF; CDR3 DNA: TGCGCCAGCAGCCAAGATATCCGTGGGGAGCAGTACTTC
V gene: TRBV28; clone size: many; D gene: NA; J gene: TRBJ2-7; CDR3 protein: CASKGVGELYEQYF; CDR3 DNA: TGTGCCAGCAAGGGGGTGGGAGAGCTGTACGAGCAGTACTTC
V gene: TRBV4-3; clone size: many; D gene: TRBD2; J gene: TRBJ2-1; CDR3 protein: CASSQDFLAGRNEQFF; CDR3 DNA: TGCGCCAGCAGCCAAGATTTTCTAGCGGGTAGGAATGAGCAGTTCTTC
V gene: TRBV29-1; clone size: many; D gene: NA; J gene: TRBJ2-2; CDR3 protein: CSVVTGHNTGELFF; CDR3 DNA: TGCAGCGTTGTAACGGGACATAACACCGGGGAGCTGTTTTTT
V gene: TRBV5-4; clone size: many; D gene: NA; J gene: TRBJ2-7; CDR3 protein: CASSFMSGETEQYF; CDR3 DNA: TGTGCCAGCAGCTTCATGTCGGGGGAAACCGAGCAGTACTTC
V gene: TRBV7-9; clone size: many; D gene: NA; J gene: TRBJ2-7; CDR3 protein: CASSLEIYEQYF; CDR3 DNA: TGTGCCAGCAGCTTAGAGATCTACGAGCAGTACTTC
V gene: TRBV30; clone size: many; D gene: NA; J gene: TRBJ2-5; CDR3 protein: CAWSGRKTQYF; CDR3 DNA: TGTGCCTGGAGTGGAAGGAAGACCCAGTACTTC
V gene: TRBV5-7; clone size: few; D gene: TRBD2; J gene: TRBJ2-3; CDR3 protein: CAIGPSLWTSGSGDTQYF; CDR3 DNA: TGTGCCATCGGCCCCAGTCTCTGGACTAGCGGGAGCGGCGATACGCAGTATTTT
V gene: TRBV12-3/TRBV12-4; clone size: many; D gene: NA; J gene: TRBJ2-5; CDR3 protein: CASSFTGAQYF; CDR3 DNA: TGTGCCAGCAGTTTTACGGGGGCCCAGTACTTC